The clone carrying this T cell receptor beta chain was observed a handful of times. This entry comes from a study of CD8 T cells in ankylosing spondylitis. TCRdb used MiXCR to reprocess the 5' RACE reads, holding one entry per CDR3 protein. The data contain about 250,000 distinct CDR3 sequences, roughly 25% of them singletons. The V gene lost 3 bases and the J gene lost 2 bases, with 7 bases spanning the gap. The CDR3 is 12 residues long. Per the germline V gene, CDR1 is DFQATT and CDR2 is SNEGSKA (reference sequence). The source is a male donor with ankylosing spondylitis or in good health (not recorded which). V is TRBV20-1 and J is TRBJ1-1; D remains unclear. The sequenced material came from blood, either unsorted or a sorted T cell fraction (not recorded which). The CDR3 DNA reads TGCAGTGCTAGCGGGCCAAACACTGAAGCTTTCTTT. This gives the protein CSASGPNTEAFF.